The T cell receptor beta chain under discussion was sequenced for a study of T cell clones after liver transplantation. As for the study in general: Post-transplant blood was tracked for graft-donor-reactive T cell clones identified in a pre-transplant mixed lymphocyte reaction. Pre-transplant mixed lymphocyte reactions yielded third-party-reactive TCRbeta sequences as comparators for graft-donor-reactive sequences.

This table comes from immunoSEQ multiplex PCR, and its TCRdb copy is limited to in-frame clones, with some not included. The sample lists about 1,200 clones, approximately 44% seen once, with about a fifth in the top ten. Proliferating CFSE-low MLR cells were sequenced to define alloreactive TCRbeta sequences. This clone has only one observation. The antigen is unknown. The V gene's germline CDR1 is SGHTA and CDR2 FQGTGA. The CDR3 is 14 residues long. Trimming shortened V by 5 bases and J by 2 bases, and 13 bases separated the two germline ends. V usage is TRBV7-3 and J usage is TRBJ2-7; D call uncertain. What was sequenced was CD4+ T cells from cultured PBMCs. This receptor was identified in a human patient who received a liver transplant. The graft donor may have contributed some T cells. As DNA, the CDR3 is TGTGCCAGCAGCCCCCGGACCCGTACCTACGAGCAGTACTTC. It is translated as CASSPRTRTYEQYF.